Shown below are 4 T cell receptor beta chains from a single sample sequenced in a study of regulatory T cells in long-lasting Graves disease. According to the study, TCR beta libraries were built with iRepertoire HTBI primers and CDR3-region Arm-PCR. TCRdb redid the calling of the multiplex PCR reads with MiXCR, one entry per CDR3 protein. In the table there are 350,000 to 550,000 distinct CDR3 sequences, 14% of which are singletons. Indicated time point: newly diagnosed GD, antithyroid drugs for less than 3 months. RNA from PBMCs was the source of the TCR library. The data also belong to a second study, concerning T cells in Graves' hyperthyroidism and ophthalmopathy.

Sequenced material: peripheral blood mononuclear cells (PBMCs), taken at new diagnosis, from a patient treated with antithyroid drugs. The receptors were gathered from a woman aged 45-60 years with Graves disease.

This clonotype has ten or more counts. The chain is built from TRBV28 and TRBJ1-1; D is unclear. V was clipped by 2 bases and J by 1 base, with 5 bases between them. Germline CDR1 MDHEN, CDR2 SYDVKM. The CDR3 is 13 residues long. The CDR3 bases are TGTGCCAGCAGTTTAAAGGGGAACACTGAAGCTTTCTTT. As protein: CASSLKGNTEAFF. Full variable domain (rest looked up from reference TRBV28 and TRBJ1-1): DVKVTQSSRYLVKRTGEKVFLECVQDMDHENMFWYRQDPGLGLRLIYFSYDVKMKEKGDIPEGYSVSREKKERFSLILESASTNQTSMYLCASSLKGNTEAFFGQGTRLTVV.

The rearrangement uses TRBV24-1 and TRBJ1-2, with a possible D match to TRBD1 (6 bases). The V and J ends lost 3 bases and 0 bases respectively, with 16 bases between them. Germline CDR1 reads KGHDR; CDR2 reads SFDVKD. The CDR3 extends over 17 amino acids. Here the CDR3 reads CATSDHRAERANYGYTF. The CDR3 DNA is TGTGCCACCAGTGATCACAGGGCGGAGAGGGCTAACTATGGCTACACCTTC.

This clonotype was observed at least ten times. V and J are TRBV28 and TRBJ2-7; TRBD1 aligns across 9 bases. This CDR3 comprises 16 residues. V shed 6 bases, J shed 7 bases, and the junction held 16 bases outside the gene matches. Germline V lookup: CDR1 MDHEN, CDR2 SYDVKM. This CDR3 is CASSPASIQGAREQYF. The CDR3 bases are TGTGCCAGCAGCCCAGCGAGCATACAGGGGGCGCGGGAGCAGTACTTC.

This clonotype was seen ten or more times. The genes are TRBV12-5 and TRBJ2-5, with TRBD2 matching over 7 bases. From germline, CDR1 is LGHNT and CDR2 FRNRAP. The CDR3 is 15 residues long. The V segment lost 5 bases and the J segment 3 bases; nucleotides outside the gene matches: 9. CDR3 region: CASGGGSSGEETQYF. In nucleotides, the CDR3 is TGTGCTAGTGGTGGAGGATCTAGCGGTGAAGAGACCCAGTACTTC.